Only a few counts were recorded for the clone carrying this TCR beta chain. The antigen is not known. The source of the sample is a study of T cells in Graves' hyperthyroidism and ophthalmopathy. Germline CDR1 and CDR2: DFQATT and SNEGSKA (reference sequence). CDR3 length: 14 amino acids. V was shortened by 0 bases and J by 4 bases, with 12 bases between the two germline ends. Study conclusions and caveats: For ophthalmopathy, model prediction preceded onset by a median about 6 months.

Amplification of TCR beta CDR3 regions was performed using RNA transcripts as template. When the TCR CDR3 underwent first-round RT-PCR, the HTBI primer set was used. One entry per CDR3 protein, called by TCRdb with MiXCR from the multiplex PCR reads. Of more than 550,000 distinct CDR3 sequences listed, 40% to 55% are singletons. For the diagnoses, clinical symptoms, serum thyroxine and TRAb, thyroid ultrasound and orbital computed tomography were used. The chain joins TRBV20-1 to TRBJ2-5; no definite D call. The sample taken for sequencing was peripheral blood or thyroid tissue (not recorded which). The source of this sequence is an adult man with Graves' disease, either hyperthyroidism or ophthalmopathy (not recorded which). The CDR3 DNA follows: TGCAGTGCTAGAGATCAAAGTATCTTAGAGACCCAGTACTTC. This gives the protein CSARDQSILETQYF.